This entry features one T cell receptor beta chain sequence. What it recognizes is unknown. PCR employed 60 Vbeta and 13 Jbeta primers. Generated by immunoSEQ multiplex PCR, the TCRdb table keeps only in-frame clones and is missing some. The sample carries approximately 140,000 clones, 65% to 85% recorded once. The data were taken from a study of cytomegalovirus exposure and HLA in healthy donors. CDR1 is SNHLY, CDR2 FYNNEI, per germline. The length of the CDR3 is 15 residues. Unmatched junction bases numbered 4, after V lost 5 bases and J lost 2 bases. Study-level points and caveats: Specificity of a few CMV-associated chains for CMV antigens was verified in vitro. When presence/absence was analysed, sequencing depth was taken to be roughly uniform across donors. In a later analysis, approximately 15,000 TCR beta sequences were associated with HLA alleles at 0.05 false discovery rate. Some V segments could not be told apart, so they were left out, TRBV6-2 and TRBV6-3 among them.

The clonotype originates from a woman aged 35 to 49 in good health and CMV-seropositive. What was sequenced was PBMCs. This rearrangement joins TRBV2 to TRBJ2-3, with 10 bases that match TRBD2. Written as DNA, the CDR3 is TGTGCCAGCAGTCCGACTAGCGGGTACACAGATACGCAGTATTTT. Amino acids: CASSPTSGYTDTQYF.